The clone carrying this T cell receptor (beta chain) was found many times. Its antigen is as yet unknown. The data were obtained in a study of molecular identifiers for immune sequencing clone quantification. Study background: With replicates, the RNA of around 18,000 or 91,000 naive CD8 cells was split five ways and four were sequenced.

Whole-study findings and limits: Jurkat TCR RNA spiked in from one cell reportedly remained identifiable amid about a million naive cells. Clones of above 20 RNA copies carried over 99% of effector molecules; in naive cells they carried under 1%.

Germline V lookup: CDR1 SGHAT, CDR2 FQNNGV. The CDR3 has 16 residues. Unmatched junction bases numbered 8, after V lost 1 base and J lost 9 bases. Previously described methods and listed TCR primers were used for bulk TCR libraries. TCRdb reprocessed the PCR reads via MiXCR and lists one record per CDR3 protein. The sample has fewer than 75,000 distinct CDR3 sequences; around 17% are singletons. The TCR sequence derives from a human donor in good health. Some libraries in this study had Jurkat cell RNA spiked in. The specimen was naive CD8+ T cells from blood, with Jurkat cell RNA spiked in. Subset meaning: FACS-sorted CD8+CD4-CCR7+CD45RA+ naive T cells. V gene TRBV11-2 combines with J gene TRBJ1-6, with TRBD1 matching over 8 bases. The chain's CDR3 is CASSLGAGGHFSPLHF. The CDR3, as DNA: TGTGCCAGCAGCTTAGGAGCAGGGGGCCACTTTTCACCCCTCCACTTT.